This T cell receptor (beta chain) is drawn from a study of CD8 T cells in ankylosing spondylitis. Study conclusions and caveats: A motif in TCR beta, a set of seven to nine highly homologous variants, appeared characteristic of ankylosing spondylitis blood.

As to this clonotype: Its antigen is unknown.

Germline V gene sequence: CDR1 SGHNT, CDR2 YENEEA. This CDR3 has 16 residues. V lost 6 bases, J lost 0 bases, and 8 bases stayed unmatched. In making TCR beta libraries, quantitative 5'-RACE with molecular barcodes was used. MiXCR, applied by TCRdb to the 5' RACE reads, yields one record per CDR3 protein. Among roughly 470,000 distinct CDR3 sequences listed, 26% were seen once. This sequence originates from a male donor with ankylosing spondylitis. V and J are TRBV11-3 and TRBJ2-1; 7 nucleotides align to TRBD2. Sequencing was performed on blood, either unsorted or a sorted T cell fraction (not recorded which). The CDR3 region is CASRSLGGGSYNEQFF. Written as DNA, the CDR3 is TGTGCCAGCAGAAGCTTAGGCGGGGGCTCCTACAATGAGCAGTTCTTC. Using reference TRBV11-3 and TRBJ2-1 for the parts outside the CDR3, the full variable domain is EAGVVQSPRYKIIEKKQPVAFWCNPISGHNTLYWYLQNLGQGPELLIRYENEEAVDDSQLPKDRFSAERLKGVDSTLKIQPAELGDSAVYLCASRSLGGGSYNEQFFGPGTRLTVL.